This TCR beta chain was obtained from a study of blood T cell repertoires in COVID-19. On the study more broadly: Whether acute or convalescent, the COVID-19 samples came from the United States, Italy and Spain. T cells, B-cell-depleted T cells, or PBMCs supplied cDNA or gDNA.

Germline CDR1 is MGHRA and CDR2 is YSYEKL. V was pared by 0 bases and J by 5 bases, with 14 bases between. There are 17 residues in the CDR3. Original analysis: Estimated nucleated cell counts came from reference gene primer amplification. Profiling relied on immunoSEQ multiplex PCR, and the TCRdb table lists in-frame clones only, not all of them. The V and J calls and clone size were taken over from that table, and D and trimming were inferred from the DNA. The table includes fewer than 100,000 clones, 75% to 85% detected once. Sequenced sample: peripheral blood. This TCR derives from a woman in her forties or fifties with acute or convalescent COVID-19. V gene TRBV4-1 combines with J gene TRBJ1-6; D perhaps matches TRBD1 (6 bases). The CDR3 loop reads CASSQDYGGANNSPLHF. The DNA of the CDR3 is TGCGCCAGCAGCCAAGATTATGGGGGCGCCAATAATTCACCCCTCCACTTT.